This TCR beta chain came from a study of T-cell reconstitution after alpha-beta-depleted transplantation in children. The CDR3 runs to 15 residues. The V end lost 3 bases, the J end lost 6 bases, and 16 bases lay between the germline ends. Germline CDR1 reads SNHLY; CDR2 reads FYNNEI. Unique molecular identifiers were incorporated when the TCRbeta library was constructed. TCRdb itself ran the PCR reads through MiXCR, one entry per CDR3 protein. The table records approximately 640,000 distinct CDR3 sequences, around a sixth of them present only once. The chain links TRBV2 to TRBJ2-3, with D uncertain. The source of this sequence is a human donor who donated a stem cell graft to a child with acute myeloid leukemia. Sequenced material: PBMCs from the stem cell graft donor, taken from the stem cell graft. CDR3 bases: TGTGCCAGCAGTGAGAGGACCAATCCCCGGGATACGCAGTATTTT. This gives the protein CASSERTNPRDTQYF. Drawing the rest from reference TRBV2 and TRBJ2-3, the complete variable domain is EPEVTQTPSHQVTQMGQEVILRCVPISNHLYFYWYRQILGQKVEFLVSFYNNEISEKSEIFDDQFSVERPDGSNFTLKIRSTKLEDSAMYFCASSERTNPRDTQYFGPGTRLTVL.